This T cell receptor beta chain was observed in a study of control samples from healthy donors and cancer patients. This clone was recorded only once. Clones were read by immunoSEQ multiplex PCR, and TCRdb kept only the in-frame ones, dropping some. The repertoire holds some 120,000 clones, with about 93% as singletons. The V gene's germline CDR1 is LNHDA and CDR2 SQIVND (reference sequence). This CDR3 comprises 15 residues. Trimming removed 4 bases from V and 7 bases from J, with 17 bases in between. The sample taken for sequencing was blood. The chain uses TRBV19 and TRBJ2-1, with D hard to call. The TCR sequence derives from a man younger than 45 in good health. The CDR3 reads CASSTPKDLSNEQFF. CDR3 DNA: TGTGCCAGTAGTACCCCTAAAGACCTTTCGAATGAGCAGTTCTTC. The full variable domain, rest sourced from reference TRBV19 and TRBJ2-1, is DGGITQSPKYLFRKEGQNVTLSCEQNLNHDAMYWYRQDPGQGLRLIYYSQIVNDFQKGDIAEGYSVSREKKESFPLTVTSAQKNPTAFYLCASSTPKDLSNEQFFGPGTRLTVL.